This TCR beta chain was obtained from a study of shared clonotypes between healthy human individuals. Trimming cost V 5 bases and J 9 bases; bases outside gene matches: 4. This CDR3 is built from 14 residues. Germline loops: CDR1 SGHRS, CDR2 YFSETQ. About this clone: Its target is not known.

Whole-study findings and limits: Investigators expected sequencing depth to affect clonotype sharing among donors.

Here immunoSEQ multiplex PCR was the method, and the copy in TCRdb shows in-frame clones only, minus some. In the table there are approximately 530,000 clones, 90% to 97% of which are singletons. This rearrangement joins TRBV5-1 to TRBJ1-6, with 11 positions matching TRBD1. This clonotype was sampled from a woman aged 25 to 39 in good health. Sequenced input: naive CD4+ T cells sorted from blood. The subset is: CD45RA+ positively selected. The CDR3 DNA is TGCGCCAGCAGTTTCGGGACAGGGGGTTCACCCCTCCACTTT. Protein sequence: CASSFGTGGSPLHF.